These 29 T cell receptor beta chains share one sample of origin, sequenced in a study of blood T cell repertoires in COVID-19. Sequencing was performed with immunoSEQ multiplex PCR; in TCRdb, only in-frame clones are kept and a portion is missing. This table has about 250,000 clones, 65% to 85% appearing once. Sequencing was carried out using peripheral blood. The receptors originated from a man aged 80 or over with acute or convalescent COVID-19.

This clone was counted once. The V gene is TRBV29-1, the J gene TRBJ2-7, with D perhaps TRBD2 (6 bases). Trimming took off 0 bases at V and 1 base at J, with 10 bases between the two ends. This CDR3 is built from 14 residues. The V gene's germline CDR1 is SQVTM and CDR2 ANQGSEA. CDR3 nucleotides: TGCAGCGTTGAAGACGGAGGGGAGTCCTACGAGCAGTACTTC. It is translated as CSVEDGGESYEQYF.

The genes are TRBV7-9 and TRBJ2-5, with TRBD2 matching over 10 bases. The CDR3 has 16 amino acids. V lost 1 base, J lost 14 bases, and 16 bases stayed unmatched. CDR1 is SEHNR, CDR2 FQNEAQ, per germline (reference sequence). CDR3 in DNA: TGTGCCAGCAGCTTAGGACCAGCGGGGGGGTCTAGGGACGCCTACTTC. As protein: CASSLGPAGGSRDAYF.

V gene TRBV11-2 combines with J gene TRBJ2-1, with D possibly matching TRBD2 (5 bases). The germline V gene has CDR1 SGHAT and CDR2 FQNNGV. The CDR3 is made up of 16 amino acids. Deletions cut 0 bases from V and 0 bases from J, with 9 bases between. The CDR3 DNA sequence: TGTGCCAGCAGCTTAGATATAGGGAGCTCCTACAATGAGCAGTTCTTC. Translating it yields CASSLDIGSSYNEQFF.

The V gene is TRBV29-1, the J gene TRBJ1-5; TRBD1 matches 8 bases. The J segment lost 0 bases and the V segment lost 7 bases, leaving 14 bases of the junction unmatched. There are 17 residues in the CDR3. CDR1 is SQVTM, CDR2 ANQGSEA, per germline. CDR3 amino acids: CSATSDRARYSNQPQHF. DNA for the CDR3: TGCAGCGCAACCTCGGACAGGGCCCGTTATAGCAATCAGCCCCAGCATTTT.

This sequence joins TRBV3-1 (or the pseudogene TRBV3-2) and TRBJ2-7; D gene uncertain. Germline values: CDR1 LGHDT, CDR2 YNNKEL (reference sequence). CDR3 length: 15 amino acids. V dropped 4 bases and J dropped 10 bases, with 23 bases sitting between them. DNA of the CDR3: TGTGCCAGCAGCCCCCCAGCCGCCCGGAACTACGGCCAGTACTTC. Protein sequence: CASSPPAARNYGQYF.

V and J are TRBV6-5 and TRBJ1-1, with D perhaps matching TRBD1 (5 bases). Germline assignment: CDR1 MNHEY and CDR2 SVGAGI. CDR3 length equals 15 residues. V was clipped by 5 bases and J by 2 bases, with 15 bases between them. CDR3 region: CASSTTGGTNTEAFF. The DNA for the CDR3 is TGTGCCAGCAGTACTACCGGCGGGACTAACACTGAAGCTTTCTTT.

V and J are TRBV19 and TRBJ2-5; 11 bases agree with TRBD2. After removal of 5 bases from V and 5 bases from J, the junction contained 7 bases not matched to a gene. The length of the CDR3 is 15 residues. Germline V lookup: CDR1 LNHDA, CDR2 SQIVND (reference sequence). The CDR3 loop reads CASSASGGPWETQYF. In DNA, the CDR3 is TGTGCCAGTAGTGCTAGCGGGGGGCCGTGGGAGACCCAGTACTTC.

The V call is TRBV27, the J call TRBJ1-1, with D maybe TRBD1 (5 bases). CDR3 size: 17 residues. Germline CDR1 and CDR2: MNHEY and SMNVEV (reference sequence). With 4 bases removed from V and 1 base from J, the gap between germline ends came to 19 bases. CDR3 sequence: CASSSLRLVQGNTEAFF. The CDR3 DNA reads TGTGCCAGCAGTTCCTTACGTCTCGTGCAGGGGAACACTGAAGCTTTCTTT.

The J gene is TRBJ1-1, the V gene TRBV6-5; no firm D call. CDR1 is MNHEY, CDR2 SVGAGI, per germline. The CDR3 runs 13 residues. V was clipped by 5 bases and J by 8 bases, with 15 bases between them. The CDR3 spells CASSPLGLVEAFF. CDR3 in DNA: TGTGCCAGCAGTCCGCTCGGTCTTGTAGAAGCTTTCTTT.

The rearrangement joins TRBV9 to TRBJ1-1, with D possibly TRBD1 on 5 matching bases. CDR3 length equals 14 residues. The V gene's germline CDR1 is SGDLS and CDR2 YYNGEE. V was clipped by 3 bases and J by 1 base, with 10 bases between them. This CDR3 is CASSALGPNTEAFF. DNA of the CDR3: TGTGCCAGCAGCGCACTGGGGCCGAACACTGAAGCTTTCTTT.

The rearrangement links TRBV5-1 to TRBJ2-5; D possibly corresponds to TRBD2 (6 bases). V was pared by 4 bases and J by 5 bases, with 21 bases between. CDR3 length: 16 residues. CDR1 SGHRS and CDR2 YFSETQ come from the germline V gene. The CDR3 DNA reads TGCGCCAGCAGCCTAGGGGACTTGATCAGTGGGGAGACCCAGTACTTC. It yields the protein CASSLGDLISGETQYF.

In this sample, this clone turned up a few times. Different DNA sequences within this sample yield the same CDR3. Here the CDR3 reads CASSSGTANTGELFF. CDR3 nucleotides: TGTGCCAGCAGCTCCGGGACAGCTAACACCGGGGAGCTGTTTTTT. The V and J genes are TRBV6-5 and TRBJ2-2; TRBD1 matches at 7 bases. Trimming took 6 bases from V and 2 from J; bases not matched to a gene: 6. The CDR3 is made up of 15 amino acids. Per the germline V gene, CDR1 is MNHEY and CDR2 is SVGAGI.

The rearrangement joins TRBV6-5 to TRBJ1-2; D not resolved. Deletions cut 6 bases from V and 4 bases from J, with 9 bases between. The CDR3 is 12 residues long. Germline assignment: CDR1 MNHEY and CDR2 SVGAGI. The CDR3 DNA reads TGTGCCAGCAGGTCGGGAGCCTATGGCTACACCTTC. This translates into CASRSGAYGYTF.

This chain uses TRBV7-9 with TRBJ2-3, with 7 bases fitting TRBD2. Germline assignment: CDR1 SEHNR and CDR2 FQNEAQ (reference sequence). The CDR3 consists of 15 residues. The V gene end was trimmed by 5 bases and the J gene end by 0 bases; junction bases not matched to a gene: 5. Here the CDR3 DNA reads TGTGCCAGCAGCCCGGGACTACCAAGCACAGATACGCAGTATTTT. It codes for CASSPGLPSTDTQYF.

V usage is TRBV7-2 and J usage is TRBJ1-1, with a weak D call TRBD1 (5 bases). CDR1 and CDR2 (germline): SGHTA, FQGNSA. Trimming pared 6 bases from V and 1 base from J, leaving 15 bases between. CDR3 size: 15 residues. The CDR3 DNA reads TGTGCCAGCAGACGCGGCGGCGGGGCGAACACTGAAGCTTTCTTT. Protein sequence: CASRRGGGANTEAFF.

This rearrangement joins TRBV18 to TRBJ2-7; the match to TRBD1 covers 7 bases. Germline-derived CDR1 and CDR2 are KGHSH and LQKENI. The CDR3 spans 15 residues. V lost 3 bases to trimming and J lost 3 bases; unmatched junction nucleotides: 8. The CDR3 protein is CASSPIDRAGYEQYF. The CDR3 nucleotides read TGTGCCAGCTCACCTATAGACAGGGCGGGCTACGAGCAGTACTTC.

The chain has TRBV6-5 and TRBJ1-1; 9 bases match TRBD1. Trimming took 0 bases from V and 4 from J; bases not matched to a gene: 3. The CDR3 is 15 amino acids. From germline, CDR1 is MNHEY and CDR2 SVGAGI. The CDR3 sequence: CASSYSGQGVTEAFF. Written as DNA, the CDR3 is TGTGCCAGCAGTTACTCGGGACAGGGCGTCACTGAAGCTTTCTTT.

CDR3 protein: CASRPQSSGANVLTF. CDR3 coding DNA: TGCGCCAGCAGGCCACAGAGCTCTGGGGCCAACGTCCTGACTTTC. The chain employs TRBV5-1 and TRBJ2-6; D is unclear. CDR3 length: 15 residues. Germline CDR1 reads SGHRS; CDR2 reads YFSETQ. Between the trimmed V and J ends, which lost 5 bases and 0 bases, there was a span of 9 bases.

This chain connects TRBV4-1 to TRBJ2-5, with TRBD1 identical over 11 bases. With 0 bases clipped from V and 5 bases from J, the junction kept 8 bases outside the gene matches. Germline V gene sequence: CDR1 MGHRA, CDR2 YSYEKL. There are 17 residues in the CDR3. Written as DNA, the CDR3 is TGCGCCAGCAGCCAAGATTCTGGGACAGGGGGTTGGGAGACCCAGTACTTC. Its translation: CASSQDSGTGGWETQYF.

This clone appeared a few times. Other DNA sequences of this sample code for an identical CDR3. Here the CDR3 DNA reads TGCGCCAGCAGTGAGTCTCCGGTCAGCACAGATACGCAGTATTTT. It yields the protein CASSESPVSTDTQYF. The rearrangement uses TRBV10-2 and TRBJ2-3; D gene ambiguous. CDR1 and CDR2 (germline): WSHSY, SAAADI. CDR3 length: 15 amino acids. V was trimmed by 0 bases and J by 0 bases, leaving 7 bases between them.

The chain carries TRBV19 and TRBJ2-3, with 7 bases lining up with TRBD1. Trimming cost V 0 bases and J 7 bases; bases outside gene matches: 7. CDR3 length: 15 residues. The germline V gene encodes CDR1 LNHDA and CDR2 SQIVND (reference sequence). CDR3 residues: CASSIELTGRNTQYF. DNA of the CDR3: TGTGCCAGTAGTATAGAGTTGACAGGGAGAAATACGCAGTATTTT. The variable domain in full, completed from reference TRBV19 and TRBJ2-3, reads DGGITQSPKYLFRKEGQNVTLSCEQNLNHDAMYWYRQDPGQGLRLIYYSQIVNDFQKGDIAEGYSVSREKKESFPLTVTSAQKNPTAFYLCASSIELTGRNTQYFGPGTRLTVL.

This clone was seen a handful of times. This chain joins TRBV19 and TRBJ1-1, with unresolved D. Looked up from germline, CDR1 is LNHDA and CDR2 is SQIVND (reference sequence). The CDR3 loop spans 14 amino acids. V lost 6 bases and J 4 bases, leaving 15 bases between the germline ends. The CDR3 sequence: CASSHRGEGTEAFF. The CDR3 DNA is TGTGCCAGTAGCCACCGTGGGGAGGGCACTGAAGCTTTCTTT.

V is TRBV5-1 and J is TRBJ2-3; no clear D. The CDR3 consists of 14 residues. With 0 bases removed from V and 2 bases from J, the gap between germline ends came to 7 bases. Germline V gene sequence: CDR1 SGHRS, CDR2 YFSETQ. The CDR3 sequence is CASSLVDFTDTQYF. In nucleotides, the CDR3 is TGCGCCAGCAGCTTGGTCGACTTCACAGATACGCAGTATTTT.

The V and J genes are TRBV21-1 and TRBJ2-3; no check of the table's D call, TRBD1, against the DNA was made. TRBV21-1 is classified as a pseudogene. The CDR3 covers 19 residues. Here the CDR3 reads CASSTLMGPTPTGTDTQYF. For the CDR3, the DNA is TGTGCCAGCAGCACCCTTATGGGCCCAACCCCAACGGGCACAGATACGCAGTATTTT.

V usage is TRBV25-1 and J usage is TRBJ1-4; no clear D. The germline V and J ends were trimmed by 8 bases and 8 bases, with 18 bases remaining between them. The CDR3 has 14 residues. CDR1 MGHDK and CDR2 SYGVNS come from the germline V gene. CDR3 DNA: TGTGCCAGCCCAGCGGCGGCGAGTCGGGAAAAACTGTTTTTT. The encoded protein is CASPAAASREKLFF.

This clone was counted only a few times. The CDR3 nucleotides are TGTGCCAGCAGCTCACAGGGCCATGAGCAGTTCTTC. Translated: CASSSQGHEQFF. The rearrangement uses TRBV7-3 and TRBJ2-1, with D possibly being TRBD1 (6 bases). The CDR3 extends over 12 amino acids. The V end was cut by 4 bases, the J end by 8 bases, with 9 bases between. CDR1 and CDR2 (germline): SGHTA, FQGTGA. The variable domain in full, completed from reference TRBV7-3 and TRBJ2-1, reads GAGVSQTPSNKVTEKGKYVELRCDPISGHTALYWYRQSLGQGPEFLIYFQGTGAADDSGLPNDRFFAVRPEGSVSTLKIQRTERGDSAVYLCASSSQGHEQFFGPGTRLTVL.

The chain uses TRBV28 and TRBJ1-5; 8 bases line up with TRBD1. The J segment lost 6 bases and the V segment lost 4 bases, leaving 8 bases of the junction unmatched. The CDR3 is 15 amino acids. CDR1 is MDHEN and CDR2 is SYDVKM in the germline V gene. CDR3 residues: CASSSAGTGSQPQHF. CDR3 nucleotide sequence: TGTGCCAGCAGTTCGGCCGGGACAGGTAGTCAGCCCCAGCATTTT.

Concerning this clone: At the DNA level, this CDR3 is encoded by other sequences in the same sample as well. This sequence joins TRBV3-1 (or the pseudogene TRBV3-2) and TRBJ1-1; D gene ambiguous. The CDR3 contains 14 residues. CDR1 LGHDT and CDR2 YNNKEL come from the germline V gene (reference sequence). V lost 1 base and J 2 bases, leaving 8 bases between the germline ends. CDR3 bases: TGTGCCAGCAGCCAAGTTTCGGGAAACACTGAAGCTTTCTTT. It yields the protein CASSQVSGNTEAFF.

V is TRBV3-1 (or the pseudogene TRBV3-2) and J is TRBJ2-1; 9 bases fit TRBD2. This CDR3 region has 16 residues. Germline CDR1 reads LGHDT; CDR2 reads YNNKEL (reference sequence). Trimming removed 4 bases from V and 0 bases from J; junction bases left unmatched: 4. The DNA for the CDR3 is TGTGCCAGCAGCCGTAGCGGGGGTAGCTCCTACAATGAGCAGTTCTTC. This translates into CASSRSGGSSYNEQFF.